This T cell receptor beta chain emerged from a study of blood T cell repertoires in COVID-19. Study details: Donors in the United States, Italy and Spain gave samples during acute or convalescent COVID-19. PBMCs, B-cell-depleted T cells, or T cells were the source of the cDNA or gDNA that made up the material.

How the authors handled the data: Nucleated cell counts were estimated from reference gene primer amplification. Here immunoSEQ multiplex PCR was the method, and the copy in TCRdb shows in-frame clones only, minus some. V and J calls and clone size are copied from that table; D and trimming were computed from the DNA. This repertoire shows 65,000 to 100,000 clones, nearly 90% found once; its top ten account for over 7%. The CDR3 extends over 15 amino acids. V was clipped by 1 base and J by 0 bases, with 7 bases between them. Germline assignment: CDR1 SGHRS and CDR2 YFSETQ. The sequencing input was peripheral blood. The rearrangement uses TRBV5-1 and TRBJ2-2, with D hard to call. The source is a man aged 50 or older with acute or convalescent COVID-19. CDR3 bases: TGCGCCAGCAGCTTGATCTCAGCGAACACCGGGGAGCTGTTTTTT. This translates into CASSLISANTGELFF.